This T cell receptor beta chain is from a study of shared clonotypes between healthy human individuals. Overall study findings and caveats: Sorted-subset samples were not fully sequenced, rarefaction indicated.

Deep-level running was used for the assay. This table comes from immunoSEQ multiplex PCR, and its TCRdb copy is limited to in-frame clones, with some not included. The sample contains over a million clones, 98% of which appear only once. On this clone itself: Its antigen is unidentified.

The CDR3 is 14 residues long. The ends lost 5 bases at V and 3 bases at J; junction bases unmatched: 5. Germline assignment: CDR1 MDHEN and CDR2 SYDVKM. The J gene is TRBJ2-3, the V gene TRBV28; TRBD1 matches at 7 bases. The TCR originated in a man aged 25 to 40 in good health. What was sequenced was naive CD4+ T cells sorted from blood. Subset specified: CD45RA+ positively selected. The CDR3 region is CASSTRQGTDTQYF. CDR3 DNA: TGTGCCAGCAGTACTCGACAGGGTACAGATACGCAGTATTTT.